This TCR beta chain was recorded in a study of vaccination and CD4 T cells after COVID-19. As concerns this clonotype: Its antigen is currently unknown.

Stated treatment: approximately nine-day PBMC culture with coronavirus spike peptide pools or control peptides (ViraFEST assay). CDR1 is DFQATT and CDR2 is SNEGSKA in the germline V gene (reference sequence). Trimming stripped 3 bases from V and 1 base from J, with 16 bases between. The CDR3 runs to 15 residues. Sequenced with the Oncomine TCR Beta short-read assay was DNA taken from cultured CD4+ T cells. TCRdb passed the PCR reads through MiXCR, listing each CDR3 protein once. Of 15,000 or so distinct CDR3 sequences in the sample, about 50% are singletons; the top ten hold approximately 12%. The sequence was collected from a human donor who had recovered from COVID-19. The sample taken for sequencing was CD4+ T cells from blood, cultured in vitro. The chain recombines TRBV20-1 with TRBJ2-7; possibly TRBD1 for D (6 bases). As DNA, the CDR3 is TGCAGTGCTAGCGCTCCGGGACATAAGTCCTACGAGCAGTACTTC. As protein: CSASAPGHKSYEQYF.